A single sample gave rise to the 10 T cell receptor beta chains below, sequenced in a study of blood T cell repertoires in COVID-19. Using immunoSEQ multiplex PCR, the repertoire was profiled, and TCRdb retains in-frame clones only, with some absent. The sample holds over 100,000 clones; about nine tenths are singletons and the top ten take 1.1%. What was sequenced was peripheral blood. These TCRs come from a human donor in a cohort sampled during active COVID-19.

On this clone itself: Other DNA sequences of this sample code for an identical CDR3. As DNA, the CDR3 is TGTGCCAGCAGCTTAGGGCAATCCTATGGCTACACCTTC. This sequence encodes CASSLGQSYGYTF. The chain uses TRBV7-9 and TRBJ1-2; the D is unclear. This CDR3 contains 13 residues. Trimming stripped 1 base from V and 4 bases from J, with 7 bases between. CDR1 is SEHNR, CDR2 FQNEAQ, per germline (reference sequence).

The chain has TRBV7-9 and TRBJ2-7, with unresolved D. The CDR3 covers 12 residues. Trimming took 7 bases from V and 4 from J, leaving 11 bases between them. Germline-derived CDR1 and CDR2 are SEHNR and FQNEAQ (reference sequence). CDR3 nucleotides: TGTGCCAGCACCGATACAGTGTACGAGCAGTACTTC. It specifies CASTDTVYEQYF.

The chain links TRBV10-3 to TRBJ1-2; 7 positions agree with TRBD1. The V segment lost 4 bases and the J segment 5 bases; nucleotides outside the gene matches: 4. This CDR3 is built from 13 residues. Looked up from germline, CDR1 is ENHRY and CDR2 is SYGVKD. The CDR3 loop is CAISVSGGYGYTF. For the CDR3, the DNA is TGTGCCATCAGTGTCTCAGGGGGATATGGCTACACCTTC.

The J gene is TRBJ2-4, the V gene TRBV19; D is perhaps TRBD2 (6 bases). The V end lost 3 bases, the J end lost 8 bases, and 11 bases lay between the germline ends. Germline lookup yields CDR1 LNHDA and CDR2 SQIVND (reference sequence). The length of the CDR3 is 13 residues. The CDR3: CASSIGGRYIQYF. The CDR3 nucleotides read TGTGCCAGTAGTATTGGAGGGAGATACATTCAGTACTTC.

The DNA of the CDR3 is TGTGCCAGCAGCTTGGCGCAGGGTGAAGACATTCAGTACTTC. Amino acids: CASSLAQGEDIQYF. The chain joins TRBV5-7 to TRBJ2-4; perhaps TRBD1 as D (5 bases). TRBV5-7 is an open reading frame, and its role is uncertain. The CDR3 is made up of 14 amino acids. Trimming left V 0 bases short and J 8 bases short, with 12 bases between.

This chain links TRBV4-1 with TRBJ1-1; the D gene is possibly TRBD1 (5 bases). This CDR3 region has 14 residues. V lost 1 base, J lost 3 bases, and 9 bases lay in between. The germline gives CDR1 MGHRA, CDR2 YSYEKL. Written as DNA, the CDR3 is TGCGCCAGCAGCCAAGTGACGGGGGACACTGAAGCTTTCTTT. It codes for CASSQVTGDTEAFF.

The chain carries TRBV10-2 and TRBJ2-7, with TRBD2 matching 7 bases. Germline V CDR1 and CDR2: WSHSY, SAAADI. This CDR3 region has 13 residues. The trim removed 10 bases at V and 0 bases at J, leaving 6 bases unmatched. Here the CDR3 reads CATASGDSYEQYF. The CDR3 coding sequence is TGCGCCACCGCAAGCGGGGACTCCTACGAGCAGTACTTC.

CDR3 sequence: CASRRTGSSYEQYF. The CDR3 nucleotides read TGTGCCAGTAGGAGGACAGGGAGCTCCTACGAGCAGTACTTC. This chain uses TRBV19 with TRBJ2-7; 8 bases are shared with TRBD1. CDR3 length: 14 residues. After removal of 6 bases from V and 0 bases from J, the junction contained 4 bases not matched to a gene. The germline V gene has CDR1 LNHDA and CDR2 SQIVND (reference sequence).

The DNA of the CDR3 is TGTGCCAGCAGCAACCCCCAGGGGGGCGACAGTGGCTACACCTTC. Its translation: CASSNPQGGDSGYTF. The gene calls are TRBV28 and TRBJ1-2; 7 nucleotides match TRBD1. CDR3 size: 15 residues. J was trimmed by 7 bases and V by 6 bases; bases with no gene match: 14. Germline CDR1 reads MDHEN; CDR2 reads SYDVKM.

The chain links TRBV11-3 to TRBJ2-3, with D perhaps TRBD2 (5 bases). The CDR3 totals 17 residues. Germline V lookup: CDR1 SGHNT, CDR2 YENEEA. V shed 5 bases and J shed 4 bases, with 22 bases lying between them. DNA of the CDR3: TGTGCCAGCAGCCTATCGATTCCGGGGTTGCCCCCAGATACGCAGTATTTT. This gives the protein CASSLSIPGLPPDTQYF. The variable domain in full, with the rest retrieved from reference TRBV11-3 and TRBJ2-3, is EAGVVQSPRYKIIEKKQPVAFWCNPISGHNTLYWYLQNLGQGPELLIRYENEEAVDDSQLPKDRFSAERLKGVDSTLKIQPAELGDSAVYLCASSLSIPGLPPDTQYFGPGTRLTVL.